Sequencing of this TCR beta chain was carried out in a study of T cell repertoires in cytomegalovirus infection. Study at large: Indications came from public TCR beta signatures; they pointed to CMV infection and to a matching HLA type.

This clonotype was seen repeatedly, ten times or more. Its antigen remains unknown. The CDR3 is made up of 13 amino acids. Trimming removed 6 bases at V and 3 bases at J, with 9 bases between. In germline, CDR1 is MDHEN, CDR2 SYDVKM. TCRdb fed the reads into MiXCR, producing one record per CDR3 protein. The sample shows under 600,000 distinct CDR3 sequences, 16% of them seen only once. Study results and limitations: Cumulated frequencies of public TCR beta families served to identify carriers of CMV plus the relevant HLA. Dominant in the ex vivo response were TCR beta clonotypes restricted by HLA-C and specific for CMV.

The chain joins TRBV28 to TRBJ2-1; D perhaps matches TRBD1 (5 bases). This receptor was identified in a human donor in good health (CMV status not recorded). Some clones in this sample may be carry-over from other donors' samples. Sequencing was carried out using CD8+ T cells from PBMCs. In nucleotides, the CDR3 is TGTGCCAGCAGACAAGACAGCTACAATGAGCAGTTCTTC. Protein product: CASRQDSYNEQFF.